Listed below are T cell receptor beta chains from one sample, sequenced in a study of T cell responses to AZD1222 COVID-19 vaccine. Sequenced by immunoSEQ multiplex PCR; TCRdb stores in-frame clones only, minus some. The sample has around 120,000 clones; roughly 92% are singletons. The material was peripheral blood, obtained 28 days after the second AZD1222 dose. Receptor source: an adult who received the AZD1222 COVID-19 vaccine. CDR3s include the opening cysteine and the closing phenylalanine or tryptophan. D genes are given only for firm matches. Only part of the rows carry a size: once, few, many, or a class if the clone is expanded.

DNA	CDR3	D	size	J	V
TGTGCCTGGAATCCGGCGCAGGGGAGCTACGAGCAGTACTTC	CAWNPAQGSYEQYF	.	.	TRBJ2-7	TRBV30
TGTGCCAGCAGTCCCCGGGTGGTCCACGAGCAGTACTTC	CASSPRVVHEQYF	.	.	TRBJ2-7	TRBV14
TGTGCCAGCAGTGACAGGCCCCACCAAGAGACCCAGTACTTC	CASSDRPHQETQYF	.	.	TRBJ2-5	TRBV6-4
TGTGCCAGCAGTTTATCAGGGGGCACTGAAGCTTTCTTT	CASSLSGGTEAFF	TRBD1	.	TRBJ1-1	TRBV28
TGTGCCACCAGCAGAGAACAGGGGAATTCACCCCTCCACTTT	CATSREQGNSPLHF	TRBD1	.	TRBJ1-6	TRBV15
TGTGCCAGCAGCCCCCGGAGGAGTGTTGCCAATGAGCAGTTCTTC	CASSPRRSVANEQFF	.	.	TRBJ2-1	TRBV11-1
TGTGCCAGCAGCTTGGGACAGGGAGTAACAGATACGCAGTATTTT	CASSLGQGVTDTQYF	TRBD1	.	TRBJ2-3	TRBV7-3
TGTGCCAGCAGTCCCACTAGCGGGATCTACAATGAGCAGTTCTTC	CASSPTSGIYNEQFF	TRBD2	.	TRBJ2-1	TRBV6-5
TGTGCCAGCAGCGTACGTCAGGGACAGGGTTATGGAAACACCATATATTTT	CASSVRQGQGYGNTIYF	TRBD1	.	TRBJ1-3	TRBV9
TGTGCCAGCAGTCCCCCTTTGAACACTGAAGCTTTCTTT	CASSPPLNTEAFF	.	.	TRBJ1-1	TRBV12-3/TRBV12-4
TGTGCCAGCAGTTACACAACAGGAGACACTGAAGCTTTCTTT	CASSYTTGDTEAFF	.	.	TRBJ1-1	TRBV6-5
TGTGCCAGCAGCTTGGAGGCCAGAAGCTCCTATAATTCACCCCTCCACTTT	CASSLEARSSYNSPLHF	.	.	TRBJ1-6	TRBV7-2
TGTGCCAGCAGCGTAGAGGACAGCTCCTACAATGAGCAGTTCTTC	CASSVEDSSYNEQFF	.	.	TRBJ2-1	TRBV9
TGTGCCACCCGACAGGGCAGTGAAGCTTTCTTT	CATRQGSEAFF	TRBD1	.	TRBJ1-1	TRBV28
TGTGCCAGCAGCTTATGGGATGGTCAGCCCCAGCATTTT	CASSLWDGQPQHF	.	.	TRBJ1-5	TRBV7-3
TGTGCCAGCAGTAGACAGCCGAACACTGAAGCTTTCTTT	CASSRQPNTEAFF	.	once	TRBJ1-1	TRBV25-1
TGTGCCAGCAGCCAAGGTCCACTAGCGGGGGACGAGCAGTTCTTC	CASSQGPLAGDEQFF	TRBD2	.	TRBJ2-1	TRBV3-1/TRBV3-2
TGTGCCAGCAGCAGAAAGGCGGGACAGGGGGACACTGAAGCTTTCTTT	CASSRKAGQGDTEAFF	TRBD1	.	TRBJ1-1	TRBV7-2
TGTGCCAGCGGACGTCCCATGAACACTGAAGCTTTCTTT	CASGRPMNTEAFF	.	.	TRBJ1-1	TRBV28
TGTGCCTGGAGCCCCCCCCTGGGTGGGCTTTTTGGAAACACCATATATTTT	CAWSPPLGGLFGNTIYF	.	.	TRBJ1-3	TRBV30
TGTGCCATCGCACGGGGAGAGGATGAAAAACTGTTTTTT	CAIARGEDEKLFF	.	.	TRBJ1-4	TRBV10-3
TGTGCCAGCAGCTTAGGGACAGGGGCGGTTTTT	CASSLGTGAVF	TRBD1	once	TRBJ1-3	TRBV11-2
TGTGCCAGCAGTTTAGACAGGGGTGAAAAACTGTTTTTT	CASSLDRGEKLFF	TRBD1	few	TRBJ1-4	TRBV27
TGTGCCAGCAGTTACTCGATTATCGAGGGGGCTTACACAGATACGCAGTATTTT	CASSYSIIEGAYTDTQYF	TRBD1	.	TRBJ2-3	TRBV6-2/TRBV6-3
TGTGCCAGCAGCTTAATGGCCCAGGGCGCCCTAGGAGGCTACACCTTC	CASSLMAQGALGGYTF	.	once	TRBJ1-2	TRBV7-2
TGTGCCAGCAGCTTAGGCGGGAGCTCCCAAGAGACCCAGTACTTC	CASSLGGSSQETQYF	TRBD2	.	TRBJ2-5	TRBV7-9
TGTGCCAGCACCCCTTCAGGAAAGGGGGGGAATGAGCAGTTCTTC	CASTPSGKGGNEQFF	.	.	TRBJ2-1	TRBV27